The clone carrying this TCR beta chain appeared a few times. Its antigen is unknown. These data are taken from a study of OX40 agonist ivuxolimab in advanced cancers. For the study at large: Ivuxolimab was delivered to patients intravenously every 2 weeks at doses spanning 0.01 to 10 mg/kg. Hepatocellular carcinoma, melanoma, renal cell or head and neck cancer affected the dose-escalation patients. Study conclusions and caveats: Researchers report that CD8+ T cells had, on average, more expanded clones than CD4+.

Generated by immunoSEQ multiplex PCR, the TCRdb table keeps only in-frame clones and is missing some. The table shows around 80,000 clones, with approximately 90% occurring only once. CDR1 is MNHNS and CDR2 is SASEGT in the germline V gene. The CDR3 spans 13 residues. The V segment lost 9 bases and the J segment 3 bases; nucleotides outside the gene matches: 4. This chain connects TRBV6-1 to TRBJ2-7; 11 bases are shared with TRBD2. The starting material was CD4+ or CD8+ T cells sorted from blood, obtained in a trial of the OX40 agonist ivuxolimab. The clonotype originates from an adult with an advanced solid tumor such as melanoma, head and neck, liver or kidney cancer. CDR3 in amino acids: CASLLAGDYEQYF. The CDR3 bases are TGTGCCAGTTTACTAGCGGGGGACTACGAGCAGTACTTC.